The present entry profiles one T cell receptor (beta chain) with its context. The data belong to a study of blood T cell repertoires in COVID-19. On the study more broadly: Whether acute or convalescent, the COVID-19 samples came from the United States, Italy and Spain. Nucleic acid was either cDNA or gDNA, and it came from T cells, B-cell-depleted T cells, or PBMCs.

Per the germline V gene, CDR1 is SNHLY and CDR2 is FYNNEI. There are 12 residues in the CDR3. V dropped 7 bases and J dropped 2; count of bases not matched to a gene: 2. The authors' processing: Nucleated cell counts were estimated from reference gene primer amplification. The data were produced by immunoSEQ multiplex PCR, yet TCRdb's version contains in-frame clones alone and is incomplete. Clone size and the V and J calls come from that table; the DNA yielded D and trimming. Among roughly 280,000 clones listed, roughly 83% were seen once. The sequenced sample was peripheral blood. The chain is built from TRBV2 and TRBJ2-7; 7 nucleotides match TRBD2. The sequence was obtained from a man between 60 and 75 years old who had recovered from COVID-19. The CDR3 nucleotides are TGTGCCAGCATGGGGGGGACCTACGAGCAGTACTTC. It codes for CASMGGTYEQYF.